This entry is about one TCR beta chain. The data originate from a study of regulatory T cells in long-lasting Graves disease. Study-wide context: Antithyroid drugs had been taken under 3 months by newly diagnosed Graves' patients.

Investigators prepared the TCR beta libraries by applying iRepertoire HTBI primers and Arm-PCR of CDR3 regions. MiXCR, run by TCRdb on the multiplex PCR reads, gives a single entry per CDR3 protein. The repertoire consists of approximately 400,000 distinct CDR3 sequences, with around 16% occurring once and the leading ten covering about 24%. The CDR3 has 14 amino acids. V lost 4 bases, J lost 3 bases, and 6 bases stayed unmatched. Per germline, CDR1 SGHRS and CDR2 YFSETQ. Specified time point: newly diagnosed GD, antithyroid drugs for less than 3 months. From PBMCs, RNA was extracted and then used to make the TCR library. The authors drew around 9 milliliters of peripheral blood into EDTA tubes.

This sequence was found in a female donor with Graves disease. The chain is built from TRBV5-1 and TRBJ1-2; TRBD1 agrees at 7 bases. The sequenced sample was peripheral blood mononuclear cells (PBMCs), obtained at new diagnosis, from a patient treated with antithyroid drugs. For the CDR3, the DNA is TGCGCCAGCAGCGGAGCCGGGACAGACTATGGCTACACCTTC. Amino acid sequence: CASSGAGTDYGYTF.